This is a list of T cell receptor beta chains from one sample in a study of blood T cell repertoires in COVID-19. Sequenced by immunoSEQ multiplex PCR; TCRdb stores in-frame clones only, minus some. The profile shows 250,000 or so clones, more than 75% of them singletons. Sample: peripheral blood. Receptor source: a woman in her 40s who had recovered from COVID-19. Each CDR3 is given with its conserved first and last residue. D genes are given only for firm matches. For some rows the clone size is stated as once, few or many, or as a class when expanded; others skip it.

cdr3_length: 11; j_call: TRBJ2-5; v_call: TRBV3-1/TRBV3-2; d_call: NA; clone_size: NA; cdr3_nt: TGTGCCAGCAGCCAACTAGAGACCCAGTACTTC; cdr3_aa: CASSQLETQYF
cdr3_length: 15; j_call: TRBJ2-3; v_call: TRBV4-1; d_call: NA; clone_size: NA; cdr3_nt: TGCGCCAGCAGCCTCAAGGGAGGTGGACGAGATACGCAGTATTTT; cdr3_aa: CASSLKGGGRDTQYF
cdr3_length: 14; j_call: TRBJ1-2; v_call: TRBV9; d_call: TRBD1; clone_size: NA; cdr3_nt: TGTGCCAGCAGCCGGAGGACAGGGGGCTATGGCTACACCTTC; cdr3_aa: CASSRRTGGYGYTF
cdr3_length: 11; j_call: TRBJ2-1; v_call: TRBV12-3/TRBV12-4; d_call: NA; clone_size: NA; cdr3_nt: TGTGCCAGCAGTTCCGGGATCCTCCAGTTCTTC; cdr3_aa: CASSSGILQFF
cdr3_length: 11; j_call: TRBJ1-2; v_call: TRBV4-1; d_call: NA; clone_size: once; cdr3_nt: TGCGCCAGCAGCCTGGGGGGAAGCTACACCTTC; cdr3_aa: CASSLGGSYTF
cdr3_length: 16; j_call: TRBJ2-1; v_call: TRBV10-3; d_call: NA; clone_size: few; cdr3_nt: TGTGCCGCCATCGGGGGTGGGGGGGCCCCCTACAATGAGCAGTTCTTC; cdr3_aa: CAAIGGGGAPYNEQFF
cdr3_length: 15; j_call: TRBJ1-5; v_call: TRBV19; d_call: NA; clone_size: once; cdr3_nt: TGTGCCAGTAGTGACTCAGGGGCGGCCAATCAGCCCCAGCATTTT; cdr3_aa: CASSDSGAANQPQHF
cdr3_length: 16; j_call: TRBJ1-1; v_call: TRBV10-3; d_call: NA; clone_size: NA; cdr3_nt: TGTGCCATCAGTGAGGGGGAGAGCCCGGGGAACACTGAAGCTTTCTTT; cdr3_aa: CAISEGESPGNTEAFF
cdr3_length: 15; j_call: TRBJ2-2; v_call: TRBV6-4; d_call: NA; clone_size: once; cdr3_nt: TGTGCCAGCAGTATCCGAGCGGATGACACCGGGGAGCTGTTTTTT; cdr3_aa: CASSIRADDTGELFF
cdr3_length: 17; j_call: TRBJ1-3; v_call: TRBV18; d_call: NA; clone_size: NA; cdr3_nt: TGTGCCAGCTCACCTCGAACCCAGGGCCTCTCTGGAAACACCATATATTTT; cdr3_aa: CASSPRTQGLSGNTIYF
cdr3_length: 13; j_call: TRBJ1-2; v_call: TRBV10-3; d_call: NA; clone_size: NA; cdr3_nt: TGTGCCATCAGTGAAGGGGTCGGCTATGGCTACACCTTC; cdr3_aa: CAISEGVGYGYTF
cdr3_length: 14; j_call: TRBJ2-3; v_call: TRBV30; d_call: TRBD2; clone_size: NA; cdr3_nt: TGTGCCTGGAGCCCTCTCAGAAGCGGGGGGGCGGGGTATTTT; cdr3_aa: CAWSPLRSGGAGYF
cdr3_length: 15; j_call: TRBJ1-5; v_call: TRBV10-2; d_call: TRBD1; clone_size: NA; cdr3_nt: TGCGCCAGCAGTGACCAAGACAGGGGATACCAGCCCCAGCATTTT; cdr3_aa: CASSDQDRGYQPQHF
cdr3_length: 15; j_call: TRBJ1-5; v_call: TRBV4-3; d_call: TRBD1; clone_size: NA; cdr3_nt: TGCGCCAGCAGCGAATACCTGACAGGGAAGCAGCCCCAGCATTTT; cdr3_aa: CASSEYLTGKQPQHF
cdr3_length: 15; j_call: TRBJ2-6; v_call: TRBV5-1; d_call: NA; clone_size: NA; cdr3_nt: TGCGCCAGCAGCTTGGGACTCTCTGGGGCCAACGTCCTGACTTTC; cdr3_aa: CASSLGLSGANVLTF
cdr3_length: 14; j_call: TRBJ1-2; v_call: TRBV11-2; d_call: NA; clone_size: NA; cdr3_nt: TGTGCCAGCAGCTTTTTCGGACAGAACTATGGCTACACCTTC; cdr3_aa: CASSFFGQNYGYTF
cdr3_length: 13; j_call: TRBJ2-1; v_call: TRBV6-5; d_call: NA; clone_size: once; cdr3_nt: TGTGCCAGCAGAAAGACAGCGTACAATGAGCAGTTCTTC; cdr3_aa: CASRKTAYNEQFF
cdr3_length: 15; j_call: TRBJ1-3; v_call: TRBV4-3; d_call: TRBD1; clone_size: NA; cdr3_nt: TGCGCCAGCAGCCAAGGTGGGGGACAGGGAACCACCATATATTTT; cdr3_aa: CASSQGGGQGTTIYF
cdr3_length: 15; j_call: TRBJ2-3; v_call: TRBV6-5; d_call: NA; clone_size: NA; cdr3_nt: TGTGCCAGCAGTTACAGGGAGATACGAACAGATACGCAGTATTTT; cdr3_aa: CASSYREIRTDTQYF
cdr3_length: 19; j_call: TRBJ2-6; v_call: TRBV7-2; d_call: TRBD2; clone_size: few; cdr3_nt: TGTGCCAGCAGCTTATCCGCGGGGGGGTTCTCCTCTGGGGCCAACGTCCTGACTTTC; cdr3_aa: CASSLSAGGFSSGANVLTF
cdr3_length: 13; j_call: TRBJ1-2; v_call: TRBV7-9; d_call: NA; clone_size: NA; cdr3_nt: TGTGCCAGCAGCTACGGTCCTCTCTATGGCTACACCTTC; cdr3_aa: CASSYGPLYGYTF
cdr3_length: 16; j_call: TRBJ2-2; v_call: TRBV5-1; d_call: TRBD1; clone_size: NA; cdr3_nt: TGCGCCAGCTACTTGGCGACAGGGGGGTACAACGGGGAGCTGTTTTTT; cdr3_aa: CASYLATGGYNGELFF
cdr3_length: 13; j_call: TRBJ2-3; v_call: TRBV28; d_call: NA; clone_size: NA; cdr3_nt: TGTGCCAGCAGTTTGCAGGGTACAGATACGCAGTATTTT; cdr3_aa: CASSLQGTDTQYF
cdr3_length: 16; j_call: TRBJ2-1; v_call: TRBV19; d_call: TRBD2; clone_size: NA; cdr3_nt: TGTGCCAGTAGTCCGGACAGGGGCACACTAGCGGGGGGATCATTCTTC; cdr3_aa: CASSPDRGTLAGGSFF
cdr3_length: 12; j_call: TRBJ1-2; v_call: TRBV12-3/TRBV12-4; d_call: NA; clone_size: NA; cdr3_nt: TGTGCCAGCAGTTTCACGGGCTATGGCTACACCTTC; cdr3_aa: CASSFTGYGYTF
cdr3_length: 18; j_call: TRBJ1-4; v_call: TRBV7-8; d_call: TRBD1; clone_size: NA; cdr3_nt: TGTGCCAGCAGCCGAAGGCCGGGACAGAGATCAACTAATGAAAAACTGTTTTTT; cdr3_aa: CASSRRPGQRSTNEKLFF
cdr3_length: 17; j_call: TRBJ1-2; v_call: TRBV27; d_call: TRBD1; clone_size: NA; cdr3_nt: TGTGCCAGCAGTACAACTCGGACAGGGAGGCGTTTGTTAGGCTACACCTTC; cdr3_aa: CASSTTRTGRRLLGYTF
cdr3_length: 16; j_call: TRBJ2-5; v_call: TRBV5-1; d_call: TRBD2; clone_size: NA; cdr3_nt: TGCGCCAGCAGCTTGGAGTTATGGAGGGAGGGAGAGACCCAGTACTTC; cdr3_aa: CASSLELWREGETQYF
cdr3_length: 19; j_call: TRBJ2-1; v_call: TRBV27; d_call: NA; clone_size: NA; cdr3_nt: TGTGCCAGCAGTTTATCGATTCGGGGGGGACAGGGTCTGGTCAATGAGCAGTTCTTC; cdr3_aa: CASSLSIRGGQGLVNEQFF
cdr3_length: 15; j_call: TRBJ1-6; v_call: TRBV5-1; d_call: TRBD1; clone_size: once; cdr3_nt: TGCGCCAGCAGCTCTCGACAGGGGAATAATTCACCCCTCCACTTT; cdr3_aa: CASSSRQGNNSPLHF
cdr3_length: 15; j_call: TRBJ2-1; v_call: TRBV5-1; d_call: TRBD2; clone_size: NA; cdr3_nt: TGCGCCAGCAGCTTCACTAGCGGGGGGGCTATTGAGCAGTTCTTC; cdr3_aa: CASSFTSGGAIEQFF
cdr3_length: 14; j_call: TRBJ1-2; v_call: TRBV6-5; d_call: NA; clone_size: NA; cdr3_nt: TGTGCCAGCAGCATCGTGCAGGGCAACTATGGCTACACCTTC; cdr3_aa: CASSIVQGNYGYTF
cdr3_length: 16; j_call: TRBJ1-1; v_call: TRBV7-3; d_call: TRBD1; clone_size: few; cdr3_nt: TGTGCCAGCAGCCTCCGCACAGGGGCGCCCCCCACTGAAGCTTTCTTT; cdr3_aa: CASSLRTGAPPTEAFF
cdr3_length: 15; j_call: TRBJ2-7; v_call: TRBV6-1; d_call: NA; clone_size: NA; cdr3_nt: TGTGCCAGCAGTGACGTGACAGGACTTTCCTACGAGCAGTACTTC; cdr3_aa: CASSDVTGLSYEQYF
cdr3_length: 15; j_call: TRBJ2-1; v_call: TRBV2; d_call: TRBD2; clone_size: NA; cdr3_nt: TGTGCCAGCACCCAACTAGCGGGGGGTTACAATGAGCAGTTCTTC; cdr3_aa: CASTQLAGGYNEQFF
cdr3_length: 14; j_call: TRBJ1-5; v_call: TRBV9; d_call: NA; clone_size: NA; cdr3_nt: TGTGCCAGCAGCCCAGGGATGAGCAATCAGCCCCAGCATTTT; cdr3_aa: CASSPGMSNQPQHF
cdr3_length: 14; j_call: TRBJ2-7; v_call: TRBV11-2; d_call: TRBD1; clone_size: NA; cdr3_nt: TGTGCCAGCAGCTTGGACAGGTTCTCCTACGAGCAGTACTTC; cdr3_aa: CASSLDRFSYEQYF
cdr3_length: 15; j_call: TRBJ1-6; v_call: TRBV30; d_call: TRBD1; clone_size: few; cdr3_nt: TGTGCCTGGAGGACAGGGCTGGGCCCTAATTCACCCCTCCACTTT; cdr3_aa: CAWRTGLGPNSPLHF
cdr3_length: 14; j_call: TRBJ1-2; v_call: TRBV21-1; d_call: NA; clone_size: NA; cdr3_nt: TGTGCCAGCAGCAGGCGGGACAGGGGCGATGGCTACACCTTC; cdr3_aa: CASSRRDRGDGYTF
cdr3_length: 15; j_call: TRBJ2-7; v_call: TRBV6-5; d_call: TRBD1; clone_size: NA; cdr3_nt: TGTGCCAGCAGTCTTATACAGGGGGGCGAGTTAGAGCAGTACTTC; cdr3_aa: CASSLIQGGELEQYF
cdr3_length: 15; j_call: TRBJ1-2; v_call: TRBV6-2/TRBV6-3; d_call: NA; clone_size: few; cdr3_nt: TGTGCCAGCAGCCTCTCTACAGGGACCTATGGCGGCTACACCTTC; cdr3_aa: CASSLSTGTYGGYTF
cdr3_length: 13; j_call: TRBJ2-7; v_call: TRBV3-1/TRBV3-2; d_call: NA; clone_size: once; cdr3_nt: TGTGCCAGCAGCCAGGGCAGGGGCCCCGAGCAGTACTTC; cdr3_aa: CASSQGRGPEQYF